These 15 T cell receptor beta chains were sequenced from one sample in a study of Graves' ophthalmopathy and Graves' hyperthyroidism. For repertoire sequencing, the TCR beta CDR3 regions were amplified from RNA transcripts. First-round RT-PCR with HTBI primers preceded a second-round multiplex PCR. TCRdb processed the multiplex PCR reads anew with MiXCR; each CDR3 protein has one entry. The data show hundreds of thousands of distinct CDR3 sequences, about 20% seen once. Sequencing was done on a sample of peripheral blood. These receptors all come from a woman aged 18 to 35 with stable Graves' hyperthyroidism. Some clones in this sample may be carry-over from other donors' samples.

The CDR3 sequence: CASVQPRETQYF. Here the CDR3 DNA reads TGTGCCAGCGTTCAACCCAGAGAGACCCAGTACTTC. The chain couples TRBV2 to TRBJ2-5, with no clear D. The CDR3 has 12 residues. CDR1 and CDR2 (germline): SNHLY, FYNNEI. V was trimmed by 8 bases and J by 4 bases, leaving 11 bases between them.

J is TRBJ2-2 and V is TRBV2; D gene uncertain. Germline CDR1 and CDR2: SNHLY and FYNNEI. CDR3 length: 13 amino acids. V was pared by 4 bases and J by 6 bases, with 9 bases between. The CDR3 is CASSADHSGELFF. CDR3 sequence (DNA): TGTGCCAGCAGTGCGGACCATTCCGGGGAGCTGTTTTTT.

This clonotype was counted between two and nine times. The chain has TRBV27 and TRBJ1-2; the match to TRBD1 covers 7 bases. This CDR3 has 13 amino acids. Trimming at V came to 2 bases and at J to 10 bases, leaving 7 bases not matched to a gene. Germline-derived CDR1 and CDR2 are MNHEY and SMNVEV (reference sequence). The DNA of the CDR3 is TGTGCCAGCAGTTTAAGTTACAGGGGTCCCTACACCTTC. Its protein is CASSLSYRGPYTF.

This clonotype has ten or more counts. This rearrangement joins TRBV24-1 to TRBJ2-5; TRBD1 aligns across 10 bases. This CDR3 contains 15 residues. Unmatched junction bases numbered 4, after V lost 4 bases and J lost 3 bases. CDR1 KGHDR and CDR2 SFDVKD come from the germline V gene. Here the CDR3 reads CATSEGGTGEETQYF. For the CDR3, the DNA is TGTGCCACCAGTGAGGGGGGGACAGGGGAAGAGACCCAGTACTTC.

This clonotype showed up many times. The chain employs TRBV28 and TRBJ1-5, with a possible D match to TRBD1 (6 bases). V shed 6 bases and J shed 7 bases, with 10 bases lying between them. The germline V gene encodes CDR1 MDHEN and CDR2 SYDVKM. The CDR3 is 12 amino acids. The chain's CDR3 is CASSGTKQPQHF. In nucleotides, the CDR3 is TGTGCCAGCAGCGGGACAAAACAGCCCCAGCATTTT.

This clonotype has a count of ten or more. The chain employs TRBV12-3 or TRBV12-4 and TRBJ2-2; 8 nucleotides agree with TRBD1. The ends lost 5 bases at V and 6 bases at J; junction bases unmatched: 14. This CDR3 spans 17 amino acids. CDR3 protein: CASSIGTGNTRPGELFF. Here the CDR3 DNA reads TGTGCCAGCAGTATAGGGACAGGCAACACCAGGCCCGGGGAGCTGTTTTTT.

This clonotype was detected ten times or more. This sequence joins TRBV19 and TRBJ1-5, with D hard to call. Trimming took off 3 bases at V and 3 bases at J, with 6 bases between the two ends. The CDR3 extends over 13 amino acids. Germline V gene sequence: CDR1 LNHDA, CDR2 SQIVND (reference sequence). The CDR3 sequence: CASSIAPNQPQHF. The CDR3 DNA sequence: TGTGCCAGTAGTATCGCCCCCAATCAGCCCCAGCATTTT. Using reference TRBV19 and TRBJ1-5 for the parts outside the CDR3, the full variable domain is DGGITQSPKYLFRKEGQNVTLSCEQNLNHDAMYWYRQDPGQGLRLIYYSQIVNDFQKGDIAEGYSVSREKKESFPLTVTSAQKNPTAFYLCASSIAPNQPQHFGDGTRLSIL.

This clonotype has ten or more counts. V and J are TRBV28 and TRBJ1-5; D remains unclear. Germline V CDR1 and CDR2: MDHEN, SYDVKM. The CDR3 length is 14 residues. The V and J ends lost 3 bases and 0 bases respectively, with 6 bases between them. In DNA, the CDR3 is TGTGCCAGCAGTTTCCCCGATAGCAATCAGCCCCAGCATTTT. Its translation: CASSFPDSNQPQHF. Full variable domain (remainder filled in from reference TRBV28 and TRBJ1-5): DVKVTQSSRYLVKRTGEKVFLECVQDMDHENMFWYRQDPGLGLRLIYFSYDVKMKEKGDIPEGYSVSREKKERFSLILESASTNQTSMYLCASSFPDSNQPQHFGDGTRLSIL.

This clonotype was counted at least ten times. DNA for the CDR3: TGTGCCACCAGCAGGACAGGGAGAGGCACTGAAGCTTTCTTT. Translating gives CATSRTGRGTEAFF. The chain is built from TRBV15 and TRBJ1-1, with 7 bases lining up with TRBD1. This CDR3 spans 14 amino acids. The germline CDR1 and CDR2 sequences are LNHNV and YYDKDF (reference sequence). The V gene end was trimmed by 3 bases and the J gene end by 4 bases; junction bases not matched to a gene: 5.

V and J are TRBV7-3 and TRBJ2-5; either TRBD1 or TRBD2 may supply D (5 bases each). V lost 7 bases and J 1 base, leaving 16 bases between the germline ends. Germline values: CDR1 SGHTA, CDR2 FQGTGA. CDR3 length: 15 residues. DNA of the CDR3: TGTGCCAGCAACCTTGATGGGGGTCCCCAAGAGACCCAGTACTTC. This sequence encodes CASNLDGGPQETQYF.

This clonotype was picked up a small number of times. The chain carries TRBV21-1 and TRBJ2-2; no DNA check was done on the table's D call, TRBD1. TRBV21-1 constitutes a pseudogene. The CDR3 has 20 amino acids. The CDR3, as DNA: TGTGCCAGCAGCGCCTCTCTGGTGGGGGTCGGCGGAATGAACACCGGGGAGCTGTTTTTT. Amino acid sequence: CASSASLVGVGGMNTGELFF.

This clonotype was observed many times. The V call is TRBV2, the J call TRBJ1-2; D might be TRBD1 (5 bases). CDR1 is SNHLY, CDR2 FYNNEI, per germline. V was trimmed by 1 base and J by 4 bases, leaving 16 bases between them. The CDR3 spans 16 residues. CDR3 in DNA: TGTGCCAGCAGTGAAGTCAGGGACGGAACTCCCTATGGCTACACCTTC. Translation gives CASSEVRDGTPYGYTF.

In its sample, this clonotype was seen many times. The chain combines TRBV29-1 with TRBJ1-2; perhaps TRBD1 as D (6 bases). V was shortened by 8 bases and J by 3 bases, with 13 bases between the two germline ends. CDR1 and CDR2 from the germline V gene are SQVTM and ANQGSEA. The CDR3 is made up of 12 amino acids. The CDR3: CSHSEGDYGYTF. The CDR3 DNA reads TGCAGCCATTCGGAGGGGGACTATGGCTACACCTTC.

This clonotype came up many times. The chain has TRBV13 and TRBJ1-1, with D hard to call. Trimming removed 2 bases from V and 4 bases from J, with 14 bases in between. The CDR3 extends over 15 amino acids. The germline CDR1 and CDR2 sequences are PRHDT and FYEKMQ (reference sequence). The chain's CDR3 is CASSLRYTVGTEAFF. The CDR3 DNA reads TGTGCCAGCAGCTTAAGGTACACGGTGGGCACTGAAGCTTTCTTT.

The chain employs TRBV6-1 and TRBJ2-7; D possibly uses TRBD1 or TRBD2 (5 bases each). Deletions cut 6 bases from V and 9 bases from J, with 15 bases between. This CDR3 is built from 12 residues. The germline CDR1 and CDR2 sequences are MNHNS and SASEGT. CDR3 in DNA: TGTGCCAGCAGCCGACAGAGGGCTTCGCAGTACTTC. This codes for CASSRQRASQYF.